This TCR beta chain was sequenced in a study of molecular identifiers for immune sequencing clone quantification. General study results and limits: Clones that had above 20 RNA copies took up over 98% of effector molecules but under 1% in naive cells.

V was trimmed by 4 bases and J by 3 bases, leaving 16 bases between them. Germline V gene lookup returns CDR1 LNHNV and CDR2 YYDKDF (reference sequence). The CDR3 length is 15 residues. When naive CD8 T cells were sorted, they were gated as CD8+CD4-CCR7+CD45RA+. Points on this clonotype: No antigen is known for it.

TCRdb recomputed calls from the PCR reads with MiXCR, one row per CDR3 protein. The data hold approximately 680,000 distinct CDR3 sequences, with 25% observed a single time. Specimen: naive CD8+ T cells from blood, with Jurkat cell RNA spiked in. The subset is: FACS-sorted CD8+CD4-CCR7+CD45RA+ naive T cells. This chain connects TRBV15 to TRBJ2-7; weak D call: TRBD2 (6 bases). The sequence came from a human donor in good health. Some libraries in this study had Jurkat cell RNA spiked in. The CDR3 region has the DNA TGTGCCACCAGCAATTTTCTGGGGGGTAACTACGAGCAGTACTTC. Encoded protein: CATSNFLGGNYEQYF.